These T cell receptor beta chains were read from a single sample in a study of T cells in Graves' hyperthyroidism and ophthalmopathy. TCRdb used MiXCR to reprocess the multiplex PCR reads, holding one entry per CDR3 protein. The data contain about half a million distinct CDR3 sequences, approximately 16% of them singletons. Sequencing was done on a sample of blood. The receptor source for this set is a woman aged 30 to 39 with Graves' ophthalmopathy. The CDR3 runs from the conserved cysteine through the conserved F or W. D genes are given only for firm matches.

>11|.|TRBV28
CASRTTGTQYF
>14|TRBD2|TRBV20-1
CSAQSGRLYNEQFF
>14|TRBD2|TRBV5-1
CASSLVAGANEQFF
>15|TRBD2|TRBV9
CTSSLASGLSNEQFF
>14|.|TRBV15
CATSNPGQYNEQFF
>15|TRBD1|TRBV30
CAWINWDRTNYGYTF
>17|.|TRBV5-1
CASSLEQGLLNTGELFF
>19|TRBD2|TRBV4-2
CASSQESLSGSANTGELFF
>16|.|TRBV20-1
CSARNLRAALENEQFF
>13|.|TRBV7-2
CASSFNRPDTQYF
>13|TRBD2|TRBV29-1
CSVRLAGGETQYF
>14|.|TRBV4-1
CASSPFLDGDTQYF
>15|.|TRBV12-3/TRBV12-4
CASSLSGRLTGELFF
>14|.|TRBV20-1
CSARDQGGRTEAFF
>14|.|TRBV7-9
CASSLQGENSPLHF
>15|.|TRBV28
CASSSPGIRNTEAFF
>14|.|TRBV28
CASSSRGEWETQYF
>15|.|TRBV3-1
CASSPGTENNSPLHF
>12|TRBD2|TRBV10-3
CAIKREGDEQFF
>15|.|TRBV11-1
CASSLAGLGQETQYF
>14|TRBD1|TRBV11-2
CASSPLTGVDEQYF
>17|TRBD2|TRBV6-1
CASTRGTSGRALETQYF
>16|.|TRBV6-1
CASSEILSSYTGELFF
>16|TRBD2|TRBV27
CASSLTSGSSYNEQFF
>11|.|TRBV7-2
CASSLIGELFF
>17|TRBD2|TRBV5-6
CASSIGGLAGRVYEQYF
>13|TRBD1|TRBV20-1
CSARTGSDYGYTF
>16|TRBD2|TRBV9
CASSVALTSGDNEQFF
>13|.|TRBV14
CASSRITDEKLFF
>14|.|TRBV5-1
CASSSRDHTDTQYF
>14|.|TRBV6-2/TRBV6-3
CASRPWQGNTEAFF
>15|.|TRBV20-1
CSARPGHGSYRGYTF
>17|.|TRBV5-6
CASSLVSRGLYQETQYF
>12|.|TRBV24-1
CATSDLIYEQYF
>13|TRBD2|TRBV3-1
CASSLTLAGWSFF
>15|TRBD2|TRBV2
CASSGERERGYEQYF
>15|.|TRBV19
CASSIVEQGPNEQFF
>14|.|TRBV18
CASSPNEEAYEQYF
>13|.|TRBV14
CASSQEGNPEQFF
>15|.|TRBV2
CASSEARTQGYGYTF
>15|TRBD2|TRBV20-1
CSARDGSGINNEQFF
>14|.|TRBV28
CASLDTGRNNEQFF
>15|TRBD2|TRBV7-3
CASSLRLAGIKTQYF
>15|.|TRBV2
CASSDVREATYGYTF
>13|.|TRBV4-3
CASSQLTADTQYF
>11|.|TRBV29-1
CSVGGLTEQYF
>16|TRBD2|TRBV7-2
CASRITPTSDYNEQFF
>11|TRBD1|TRBV2
CASSRDSPPFF
>14|TRBD2|TRBV28
CASSLGGIVDTQYF
>16|TRBD2|TRBV5-1
CASSWGLAGVYDEQFF